Below, 2 T cell receptor beta chains from the same sample are listed, as sequenced in a study of blood T cells in healthy people across ages. Primed by a sample-barcoded 5' primer and a J-beta primer mix, a second PCR proceeded for 7 to 11 cycles. TCRdb reprocessed the 5' RACE reads with MiXCR, giving one entry per CDR3 protein. The sample contains about 750,000 distinct CDR3 sequences, less than 70% of which appear only once. The sequencing sample was made of blood. All receptors derive from an elderly man in good health.

This clonotype was seen a single time. The chain employs TRBV12-3 or TRBV12-4 and TRBJ2-7; 15 bases are shared with TRBD2. The CDR3 is 17 amino acids. Trimming removed 6 bases from V and 4 bases from J; junction bases left unmatched: 10. In nucleotides, the CDR3 is TGTGCCAGCAGCCCGGGACTAGCGGGAGGTAAATGGTACGAGCAGTACTTC. The encoded protein is CASSPGLAGGKWYEQYF.

This clonotype showed up just a few times. The rearrangement joins TRBV3-1 to TRBJ2-7; 14 bases map to TRBD2. The CDR3 totals 15 residues. Germline CDR1 LGHDT, CDR2 YNNKEL (reference sequence). Germline trimming cut 1 base from V and 6 bases from J; bases unmatched to any gene: 2. This CDR3 is CASSQGLAGGSEQYF. The CDR3 DNA reads TGTGCCAGCAGCCAAGGACTAGCGGGAGGGAGCGAGCAGTACTTC.